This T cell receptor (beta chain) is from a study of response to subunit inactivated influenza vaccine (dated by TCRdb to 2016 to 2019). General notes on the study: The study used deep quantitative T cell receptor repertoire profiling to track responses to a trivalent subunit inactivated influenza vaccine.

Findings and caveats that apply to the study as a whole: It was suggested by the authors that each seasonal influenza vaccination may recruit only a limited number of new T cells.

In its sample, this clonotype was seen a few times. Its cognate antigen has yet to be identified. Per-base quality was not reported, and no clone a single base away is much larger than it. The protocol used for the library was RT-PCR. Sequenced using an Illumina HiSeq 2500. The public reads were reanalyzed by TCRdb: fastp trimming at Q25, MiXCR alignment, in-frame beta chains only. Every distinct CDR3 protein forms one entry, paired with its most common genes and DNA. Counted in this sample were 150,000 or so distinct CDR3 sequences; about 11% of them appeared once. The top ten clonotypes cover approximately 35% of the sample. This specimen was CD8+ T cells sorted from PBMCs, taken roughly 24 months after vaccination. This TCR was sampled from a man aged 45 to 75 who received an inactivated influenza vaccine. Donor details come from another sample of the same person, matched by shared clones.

The nucleotide sequence is given as TGTGCCAGCAGTTTGTTAGGGGTTCGGGCTGAGCAGTTCTTC. It translates to CASSLLGVRAEQFF. Here the chain combines TRBV27 and TRBJ2-1, with a weak D call of TRBD1 (5 bases match). CDR1 and CDR2, per the germline V gene (reference sequence), are MNHEY and SMNVEV. The CDR3 goes from the cysteine to the phenylalanine over 14 residues. Only the CDR3 part of the read is kept: 42 bases, read in frame from the first base. V and J are truncated by 3 bases and 9 bases respectively, leaving an intervening sequence of 15 bases.